This T cell receptor (beta chain) stems from a study of cytomegalovirus exposure and HLA in healthy donors. This CDR3 comprises 14 residues. The trim removed 3 bases at V and 8 bases at J, leaving 6 bases unmatched. Per the germline V gene, CDR1 is SGDLS and CDR2 is YYNGEE. The PCR used 60 Vbeta and 13 Jbeta primers. Clones were read by immunoSEQ multiplex PCR, and TCRdb kept only the in-frame ones, dropping some. The sample yields roughly 160,000 clones, 71% seen once. The specimen sequenced was PBMCs. The V and J genes are TRBV9 and TRBJ1-4, with 8 nucleotides matching TRBD1. The sequence was collected from a woman aged 25 to 39 in good health and CMV-seronegative. The CDR3 DNA reads as TGTGCCAGCAGCGCCGGACAGGGATGGGAAAAACTGTTTTTT. It translates to CASSAGQGWEKLFF.